This T cell receptor beta chain derives from a study of radiation and T cells in renal cell carcinoma. Study conclusions and caveats: From baseline, blood top tumor clonotypes peaked at 2 weeks post-radiation.

Remarks on this clone: What it recognizes is unknown.

Time point meaning: blood 4 weeks post-SBRT, at nephrectomy. Treatment reported: 15 Gy SBRT to primary tumor, nephrectomy 4 weeks later. After SBRT, blood was collected at 2 and 4 weeks, plus baseline. There are 14 residues in the CDR3. V gave up 5 bases and J gave up 0 bases, with 8 bases separating them. From germline, CDR1 is SGHNT and CDR2 YYREEE (reference sequence). Repertoires were generated with immunoSEQ multiplex PCR, while TCRdb's copy carries only in-frame clones and drops some. The sample yields just over 95,000 clones, 70% to 85% seen once. The receptor was isolated from a man aged 55 to 70 with renal cell carcinoma. Specimen: blood, collected from a patient whose treatment included radiotherapy and nephrectomy. This chain links TRBV5-4 with TRBJ1-4; D is unclear. The CDR3 loop reads CASSLYATNEKLFF. As DNA, the CDR3 is TGTGCCAGCAGTCTTTATGCAACTAATGAAAAACTGTTTTTT.